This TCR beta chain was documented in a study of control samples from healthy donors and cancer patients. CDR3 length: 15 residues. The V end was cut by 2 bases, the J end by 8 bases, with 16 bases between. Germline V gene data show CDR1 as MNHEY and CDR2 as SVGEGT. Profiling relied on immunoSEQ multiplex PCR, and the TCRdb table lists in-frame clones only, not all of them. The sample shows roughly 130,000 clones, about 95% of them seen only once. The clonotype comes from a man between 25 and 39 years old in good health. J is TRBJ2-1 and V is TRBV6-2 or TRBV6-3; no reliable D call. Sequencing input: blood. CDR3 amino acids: CASSYREVLKYEQFF. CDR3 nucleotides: TGTGCCAGCAGTTACAGGGAAGTGTTAAAATATGAGCAGTTCTTC.